The next 7 T cell receptor beta chains were all read from a single sample in a study of T cells in Graves' hyperthyroidism and ophthalmopathy. RNA transcripts gave rise to amplified TCR beta CDR3 regions. The HTBI primer set served for first-round RT-PCR of the TCR CDR3. TCRdb re-called the multiplex PCR reads with MiXCR, one entry per CDR3 protein. The sample contains about 400,000 distinct CDR3 sequences, 15% to 19% of which appear only once. Sequencing used blood. These receptors were collected from a woman between 18 and 29 years old with Graves' hyperthyroidism.

This clonotype was picked up many times. The chain recombines TRBV20-1 with TRBJ2-7; D not certain. The CDR3 is made up of 10 amino acids. The germline gives CDR1 DFQATT, CDR2 SNEGSKA (reference sequence). V lost 6 bases, J lost 2 bases, and 5 bases lay in between. Written as DNA, the CDR3 is TGCAGTGCCTTGGCCTACGAGCAGTACTTC. Translated, it gives CSALAYEQYF.

This clonotype occurred many times. The chain combines TRBV5-6 with TRBJ2-1; TRBD2 is a possible D gene (5 bases). CDR1 is SGHDT, CDR2 YYEEEE, per germline. The CDR3 runs 12 residues. The ends were cut back, 5 bases at V and 7 bases at J, with 10 bases in the middle. The CDR3, as DNA: TGTGCCAGCAGATTGCCGGGAAATGAGCAGTTCTTC. As protein: CASRLPGNEQFF.

The table lists this clonotype with many counts. The J gene is TRBJ1-6, the V gene TRBV20-1; D unclear. The germline V gene encodes CDR1 DFQATT and CDR2 SNEGSKA (reference sequence). The V end lost 1 base, the J end lost 6 bases, and 10 bases lay between the germline ends. The CDR3 loop spans 14 amino acids. The CDR3 DNA is TGCAGTGCTAGAGCCCGGGGAATTAATTCACCCCTCCACTTT. This encodes CSARARGINSPLHF.

This clonotype was detected only a few times. The CDR3 DNA sequence: TGCGCCAGCAGCTTCCGGGACAGGGGATTATCTGGGGCCAACGTCCTGACTTTC. Translated, it gives CASSFRDRGLSGANVLTF. The chain combines TRBV5-1 with TRBJ2-6, with 10 bases aligning to TRBD1. V lost 2 bases to trimming and J lost 1 base; unmatched junction nucleotides: 6. The CDR3 totals 18 residues. From germline, CDR1 is SGHRS and CDR2 YFSETQ.

This clonotype was seen repeatedly, ten times or more. This chain links TRBV5-1 with TRBJ1-2; D gene uncertain. The V and J ends lost 0 bases and 8 bases respectively, with 14 bases between them. This CDR3 spans 14 amino acids. In germline, CDR1 is SGHRS, CDR2 YFSETQ. This CDR3 reads CASSLDVPGRGYTF. The CDR3 nucleotides are TGCGCCAGCAGCTTGGATGTTCCCGGGCGGGGCTACACCTTC.

This clonotype was seen repeatedly, ten times or more. The V and J genes are TRBV18 and TRBJ1-1; 9 nucleotides agree with TRBD1. CDR1 and CDR2 from the germline V gene are KGHSH and LQKENI. V lost 1 base and J lost 9; bases outside the gene matches: 3. The CDR3 is 13 residues long. The CDR3 sequence is CASSPQGTGKAFF. In DNA form, the CDR3 reads TGTGCCAGCTCACCACAGGGGACAGGGAAAGCTTTCTTT.

This clonotype was found many times. The gene calls are TRBV20-1 and TRBJ2-5; D is perhaps TRBD1 (5 bases). The germline V gene encodes CDR1 DFQATT and CDR2 SNEGSKA (reference sequence). The V gene lost 5 bases and the J gene lost 5 bases, with 15 bases spanning the gap. This CDR3 region has 13 residues. CDR3 loop: CSAGRQYRETQYF. The CDR3, as DNA: TGCAGTGCTGGCAGACAGTACAGGGAGACCCAGTACTTC.